This record covers a single TCR beta chain. Under the authors' procedure: Amplification of reference gene primers was used by the study to estimate nucleated cell counts. Here immunoSEQ multiplex PCR was the method, and the copy in TCRdb shows in-frame clones only, minus some. V and J calls and clone size are those listed in that table; D and trimming were worked out from the DNA. The sample lists about 200,000 clones, around 90% seen once, with 0.5% to 0.6% in the top ten. This entry is derived from a study of blood T cell repertoires in COVID-19. The sample was peripheral blood. The receptor comes from a man aged 45-65 years with acute or convalescent COVID-19.

This CDR3 reads CASSLGRQGLTYNEQFF. CDR3 sequence (DNA): TGTGCCAGCAGTTTGGGAAGACAGGGGCTAACCTACAATGAGCAGTTCTTC. The V gene is TRBV28, the J gene TRBJ2-1; 8 bases map to TRBD1. Germline CDR1 reads MDHEN; CDR2 reads SYDVKM. The trim removed 3 bases at V and 2 bases at J, leaving 9 bases unmatched. The CDR3 covers 17 residues.